This TCR beta chain derives from a study of blood T cell repertoires in COVID-19. The overall study: The origin of the acute and convalescent COVID-19 samples was the United States, Italy and Spain. The cDNA or gDNA used as material had been derived from T cells, B-cell-depleted T cells, or PBMCs.

The V gene's germline CDR1 is MRHNA and CDR2 SNTAGT. CDR3 size: 13 residues. The trim removed 5 bases at V and 2 bases at J, leaving 1 base unmatched. Per the study methods: From reference gene primer amplification, estimates of nucleated cell counts were derived. TCRdb's table, derived via immunoSEQ multiplex PCR, lists solely in-frame clones and lacks some. V and J calls and clone size come straight from that table; D and trimming were deduced from the DNA. The sample consists of around 200,000 clones, roughly 87% of them appearing once. Of note for this clone: This sample includes further DNA sequences coding for the same CDR3.

This chain connects TRBV6-4 to TRBJ1-2, with 8 bases that match TRBD1. The clonotype comes from a man between 40 and 49 years old with active or convalescent COVID-19. The sequencing sample was made of peripheral blood. CDR3 in DNA: TGTGCCAGCAGTCGGGACAGGAACTATGGCTACACCTTC. As protein: CASSRDRNYGYTF.